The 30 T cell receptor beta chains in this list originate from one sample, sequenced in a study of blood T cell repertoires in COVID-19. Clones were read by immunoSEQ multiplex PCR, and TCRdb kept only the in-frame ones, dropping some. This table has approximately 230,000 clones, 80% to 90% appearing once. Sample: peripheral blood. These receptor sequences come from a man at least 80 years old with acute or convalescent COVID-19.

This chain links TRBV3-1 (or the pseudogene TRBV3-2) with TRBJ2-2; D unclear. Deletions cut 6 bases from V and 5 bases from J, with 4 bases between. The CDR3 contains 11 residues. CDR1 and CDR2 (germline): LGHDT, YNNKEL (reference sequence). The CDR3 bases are TGTGCCAGCAGAGCAACCGGGGAGCTGTTTTTT. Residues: CASRATGELFF.

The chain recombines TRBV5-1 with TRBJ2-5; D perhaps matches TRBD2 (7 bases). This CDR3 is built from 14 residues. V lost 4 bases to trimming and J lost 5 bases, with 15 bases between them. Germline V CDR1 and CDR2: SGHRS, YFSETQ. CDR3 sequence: CASSVGGGSETQYF. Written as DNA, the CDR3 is TGCGCCAGCAGCGTGGGGGGGGGCAGTGAGACCCAGTACTTC.

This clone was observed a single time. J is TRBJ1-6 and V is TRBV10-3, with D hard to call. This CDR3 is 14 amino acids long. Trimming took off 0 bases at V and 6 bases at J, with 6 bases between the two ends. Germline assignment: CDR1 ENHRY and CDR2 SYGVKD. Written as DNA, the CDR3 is TGTGCCATCAGTGAGTCCGGTACTAATTCACCCCTCCACTTT. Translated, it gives CAISESGTNSPLHF.

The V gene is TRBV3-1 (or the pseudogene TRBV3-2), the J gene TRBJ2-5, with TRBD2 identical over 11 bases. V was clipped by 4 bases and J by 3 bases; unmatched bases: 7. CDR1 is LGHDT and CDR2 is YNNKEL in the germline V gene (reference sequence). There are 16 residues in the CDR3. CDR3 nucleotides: TGTGCCAGCAGCCCACAGAGACTAGCGGGGAAAGAGACCCAGTACTTC. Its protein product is CASSPQRLAGKETQYF.

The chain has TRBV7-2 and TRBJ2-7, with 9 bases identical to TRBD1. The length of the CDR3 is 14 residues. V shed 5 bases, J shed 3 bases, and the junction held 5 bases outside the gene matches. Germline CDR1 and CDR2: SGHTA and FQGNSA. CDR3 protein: CASSPQGASYEQYF. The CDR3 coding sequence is TGTGCCAGCAGCCCACAGGGGGCCAGCTACGAGCAGTACTTC. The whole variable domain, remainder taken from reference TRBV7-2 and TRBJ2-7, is GAGVSQSPSNKVTEKGKDVELRCDPISGHTALYWYRQSLGQGLEFLIYFQGNSAPDKSGLPSDRFSAERTGGSVSTLTIQRTQQEDSAVYLCASSPQGASYEQYFGPGTRLTVT.

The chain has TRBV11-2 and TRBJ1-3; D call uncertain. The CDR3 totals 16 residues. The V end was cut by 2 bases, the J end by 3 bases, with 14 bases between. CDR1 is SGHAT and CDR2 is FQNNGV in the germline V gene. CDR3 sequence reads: CASSLSQSLGGNTIYF. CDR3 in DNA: TGTGCCAGCAGCTTATCACAGTCCCTCGGTGGAAACACCATATATTTT.

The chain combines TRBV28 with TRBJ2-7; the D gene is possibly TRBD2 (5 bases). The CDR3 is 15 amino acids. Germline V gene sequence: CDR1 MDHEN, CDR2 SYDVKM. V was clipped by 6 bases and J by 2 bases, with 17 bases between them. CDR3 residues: CASRATRGKTYEQYF. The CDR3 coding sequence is TGTGCCAGCAGGGCAACACGGGGAAAAACCTACGAGCAGTACTTC.

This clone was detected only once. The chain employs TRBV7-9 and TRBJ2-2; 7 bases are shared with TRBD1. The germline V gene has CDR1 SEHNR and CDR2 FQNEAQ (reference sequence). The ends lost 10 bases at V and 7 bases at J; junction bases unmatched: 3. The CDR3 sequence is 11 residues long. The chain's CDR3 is CAIQGNGELFF. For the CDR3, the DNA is TGTGCCATACAGGGGAACGGGGAGCTGTTTTTT.

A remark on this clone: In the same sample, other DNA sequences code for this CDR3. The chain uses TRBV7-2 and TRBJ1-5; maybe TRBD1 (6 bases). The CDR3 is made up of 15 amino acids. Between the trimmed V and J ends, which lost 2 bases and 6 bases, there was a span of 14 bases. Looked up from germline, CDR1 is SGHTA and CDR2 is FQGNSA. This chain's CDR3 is CASSLSSGGGQPQHF. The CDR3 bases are TGTGCCAGCAGCTTATCTTCGGGGGGCGGTCAGCCCCAGCATTTT.

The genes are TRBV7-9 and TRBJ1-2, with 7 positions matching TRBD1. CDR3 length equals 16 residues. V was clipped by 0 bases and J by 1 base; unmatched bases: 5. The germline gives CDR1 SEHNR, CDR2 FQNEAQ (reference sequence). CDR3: CASSLAAGTDNYGYTF. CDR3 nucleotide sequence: TGTGCCAGCAGCTTAGCGGCCGGGACAGATAACTATGGCTACACCTTC.

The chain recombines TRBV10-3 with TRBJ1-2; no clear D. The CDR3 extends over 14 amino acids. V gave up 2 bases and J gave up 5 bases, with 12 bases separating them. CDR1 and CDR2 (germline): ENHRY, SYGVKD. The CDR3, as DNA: TGTGCCATCAGTGAGGTTTCCTCGGGGTATGGCTACACCTTC. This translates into CAISEVSSGYGYTF.

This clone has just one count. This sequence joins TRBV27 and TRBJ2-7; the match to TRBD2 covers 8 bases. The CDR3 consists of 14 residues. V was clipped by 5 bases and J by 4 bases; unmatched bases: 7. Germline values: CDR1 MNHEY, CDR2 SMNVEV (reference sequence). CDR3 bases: TGTGCCAGCAGTCCGGGAGGGGGAACTTACGAGCAGTACTTC. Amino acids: CASSPGGGTYEQYF.

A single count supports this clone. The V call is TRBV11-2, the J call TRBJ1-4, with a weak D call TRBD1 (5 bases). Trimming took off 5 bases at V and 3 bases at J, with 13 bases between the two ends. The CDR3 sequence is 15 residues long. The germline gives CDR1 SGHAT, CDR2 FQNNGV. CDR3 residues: CASSARTFANEKLFF. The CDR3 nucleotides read TGTGCCAGCAGCGCGCGGACATTCGCTAATGAAAAACTGTTTTTT.

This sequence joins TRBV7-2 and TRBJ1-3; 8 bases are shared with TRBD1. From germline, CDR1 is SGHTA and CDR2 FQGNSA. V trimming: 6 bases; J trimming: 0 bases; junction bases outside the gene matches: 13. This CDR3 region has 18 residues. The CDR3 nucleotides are TGTGCCAGCAGAAGGGTGACAGGGGCCACGGGCTCTGGAAACACCATATATTTT. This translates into CASRRVTGATGSGNTIYF.

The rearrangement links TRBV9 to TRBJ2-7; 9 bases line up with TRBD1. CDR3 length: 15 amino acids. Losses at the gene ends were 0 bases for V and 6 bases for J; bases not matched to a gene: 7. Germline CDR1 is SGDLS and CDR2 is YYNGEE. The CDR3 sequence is CASSVAGTGSGEQYF. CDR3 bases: TGTGCCAGCAGCGTAGCTGGGACAGGGTCCGGCGAGCAGTACTTC.

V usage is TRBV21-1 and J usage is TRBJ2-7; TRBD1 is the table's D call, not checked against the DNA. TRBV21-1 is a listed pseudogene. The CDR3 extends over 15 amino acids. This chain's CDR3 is CASSKGRGEKYEQYF. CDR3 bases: TGTGCCAGCAGCAAAGGCAGGGGGGAGAAATACGAGCAGTACTTC.

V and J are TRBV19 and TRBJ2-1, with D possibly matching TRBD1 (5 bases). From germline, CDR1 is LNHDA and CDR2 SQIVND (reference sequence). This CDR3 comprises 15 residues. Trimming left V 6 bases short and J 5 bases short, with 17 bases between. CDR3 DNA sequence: TGTGCCAGTAGCTCCAGGGCAGGTGGGAACAATGAGCAGTTCTTC. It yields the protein CASSSRAGGNNEQFF.

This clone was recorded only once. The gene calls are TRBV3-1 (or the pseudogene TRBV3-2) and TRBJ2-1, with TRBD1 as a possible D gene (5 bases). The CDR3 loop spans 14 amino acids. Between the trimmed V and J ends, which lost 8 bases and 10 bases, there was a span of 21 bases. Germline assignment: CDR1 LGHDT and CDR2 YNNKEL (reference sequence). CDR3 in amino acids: CASPAGIHFWEQFF. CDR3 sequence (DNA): TGTGCCAGCCCGGCAGGGATCCACTTTTGGGAGCAGTTCTTC.

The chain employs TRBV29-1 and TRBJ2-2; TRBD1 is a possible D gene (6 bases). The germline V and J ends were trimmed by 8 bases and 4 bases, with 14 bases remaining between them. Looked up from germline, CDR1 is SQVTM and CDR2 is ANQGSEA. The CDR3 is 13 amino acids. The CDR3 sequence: CSFRGGFTGELFF. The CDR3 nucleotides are TGCAGCTTCCGAGGGGGTTTCACCGGGGAGCTGTTTTTT.

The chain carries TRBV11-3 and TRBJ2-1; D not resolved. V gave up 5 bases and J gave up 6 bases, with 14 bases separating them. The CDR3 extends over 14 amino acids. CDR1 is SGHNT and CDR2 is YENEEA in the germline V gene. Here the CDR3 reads CASSALAGPNEQFF. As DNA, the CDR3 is TGTGCCAGCAGCGCCCTCGCCGGTCCCAATGAGCAGTTCTTC.

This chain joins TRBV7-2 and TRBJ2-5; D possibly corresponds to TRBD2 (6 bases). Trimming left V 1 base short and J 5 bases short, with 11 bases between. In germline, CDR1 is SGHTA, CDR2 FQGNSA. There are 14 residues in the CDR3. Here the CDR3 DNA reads TGTGCCAGCAGCTTAGAGGCGGGAAGGGAGACCCAGTACTTC. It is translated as CASSLEAGRETQYF.

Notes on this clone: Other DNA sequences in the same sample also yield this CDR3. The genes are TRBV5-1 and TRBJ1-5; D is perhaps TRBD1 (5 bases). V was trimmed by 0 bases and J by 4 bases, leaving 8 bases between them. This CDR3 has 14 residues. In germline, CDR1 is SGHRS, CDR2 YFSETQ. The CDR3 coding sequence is TGCGCCAGCAGCTTGGGTGGGGGGAATCAGCCCCAGCATTTT. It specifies CASSLGGGNQPQHF.

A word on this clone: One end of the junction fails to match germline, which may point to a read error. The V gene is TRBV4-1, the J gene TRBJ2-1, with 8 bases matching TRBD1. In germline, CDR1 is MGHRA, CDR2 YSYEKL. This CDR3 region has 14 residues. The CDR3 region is CASSQDEGRDRSIF. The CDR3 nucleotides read TGCGCCAGCAGCCAAGATGAGGGAAGGGACAGGTCGATCTTC.

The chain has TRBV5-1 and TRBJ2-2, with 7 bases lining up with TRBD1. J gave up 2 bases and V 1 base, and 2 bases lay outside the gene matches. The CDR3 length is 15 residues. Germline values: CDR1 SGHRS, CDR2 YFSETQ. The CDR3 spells CASSLRQGNTGELFF. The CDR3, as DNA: TGCGCCAGCAGCTTGCGACAGGGCAACACCGGGGAGCTGTTTTTT.

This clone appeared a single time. CDR3: CASSQDTRRAQGGYTF. As DNA, the CDR3 is TGCGCCAGCAGCCAAGATACCCGCAGGGCCCAAGGAGGCTACACCTTC. This rearrangement joins TRBV4-3 to TRBJ1-2; D is perhaps TRBD1 (5 bases). The CDR3 is 16 residues long. CDR1 and CDR2 (germline): LGHNA, YSLEER. Trimming cost V 0 bases and J 8 bases, with 19 bases left between them.

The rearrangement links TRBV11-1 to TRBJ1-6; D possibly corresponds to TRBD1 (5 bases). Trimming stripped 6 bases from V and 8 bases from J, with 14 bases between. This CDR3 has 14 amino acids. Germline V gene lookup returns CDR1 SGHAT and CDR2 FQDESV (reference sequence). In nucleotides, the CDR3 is TGTGCCAGCAGGCGCGACGGGGGACATTCACCCCTCCACTTT. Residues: CASRRDGGHSPLHF.

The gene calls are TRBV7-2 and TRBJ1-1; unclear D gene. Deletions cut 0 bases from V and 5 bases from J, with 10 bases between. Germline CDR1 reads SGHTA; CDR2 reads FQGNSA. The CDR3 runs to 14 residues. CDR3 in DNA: TGTGCCAGCAGCTTAGCCCCTGCGAGAACTGAAGCTTTCTTT. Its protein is CASSLAPARTEAFF.

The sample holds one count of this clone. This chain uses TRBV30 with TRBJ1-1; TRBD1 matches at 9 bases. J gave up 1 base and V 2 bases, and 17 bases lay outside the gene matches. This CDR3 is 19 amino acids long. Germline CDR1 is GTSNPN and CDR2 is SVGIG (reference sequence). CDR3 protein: CAWSTYRRDRDTPNTEAFF. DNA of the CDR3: TGTGCCTGGAGTACTTATCGGCGGGACAGGGATACACCGAACACTGAAGCTTTCTTT.

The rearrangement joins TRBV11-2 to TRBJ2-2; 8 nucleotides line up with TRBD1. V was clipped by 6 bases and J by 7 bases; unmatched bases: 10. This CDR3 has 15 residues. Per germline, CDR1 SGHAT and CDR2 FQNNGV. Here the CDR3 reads CASSLRTGSGGELFF. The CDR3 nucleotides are TGTGCCAGCAGTCTACGGACAGGGTCCGGCGGGGAGCTGTTTTTT.

The CDR3 sequence is CASSFLAGGPGESGRNEQFF. CDR3 in DNA: TGTGCCAGCAGCTTCCTAGCGGGAGGGCCAGGTGAATCCGGGAGAAATGAGCAGTTCTTC. The rearrangement uses TRBV13 and TRBJ2-1; 12 bases fit TRBD2. The ends lost 3 bases at V and 7 bases at J; junction bases unmatched: 19. The CDR3 loop spans 20 amino acids. Germline V gene sequence: CDR1 PRHDT, CDR2 FYEKMQ (reference sequence).